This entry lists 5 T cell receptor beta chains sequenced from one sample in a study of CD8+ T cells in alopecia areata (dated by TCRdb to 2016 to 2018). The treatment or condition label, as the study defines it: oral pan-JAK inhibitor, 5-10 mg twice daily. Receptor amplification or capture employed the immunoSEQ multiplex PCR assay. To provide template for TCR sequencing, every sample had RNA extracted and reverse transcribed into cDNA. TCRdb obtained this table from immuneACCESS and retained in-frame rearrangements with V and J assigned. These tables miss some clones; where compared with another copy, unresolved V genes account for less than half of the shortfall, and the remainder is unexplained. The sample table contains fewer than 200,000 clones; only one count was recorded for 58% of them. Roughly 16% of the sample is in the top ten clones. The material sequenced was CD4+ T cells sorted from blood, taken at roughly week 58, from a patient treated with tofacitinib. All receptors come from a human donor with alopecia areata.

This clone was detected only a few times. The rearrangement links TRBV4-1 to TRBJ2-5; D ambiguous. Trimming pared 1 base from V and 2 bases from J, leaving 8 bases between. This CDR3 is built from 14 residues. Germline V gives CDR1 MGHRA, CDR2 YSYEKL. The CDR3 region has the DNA TGCGCCAGCAGCCAAGTGGTGTCACAAGAGACCCAGTACTTC. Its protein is CASSQVVSQETQYF.

The CDR3 protein is CASSVRQIKPQETQYF. CDR3 bases: TGTGCCAGCAGCGTCCGACAGATAAAACCTCAAGAGACCCAGTACTTC. The rearrangement links TRBV5-6 to TRBJ2-5; a weak D match, TRBD1 (5 bases). V was cut by 4 bases and J by 2 bases, with 18 bases left in between. The germline CDR1 and CDR2 sequences are SGHDT and YYEEEE. The CDR3 runs 16 residues.

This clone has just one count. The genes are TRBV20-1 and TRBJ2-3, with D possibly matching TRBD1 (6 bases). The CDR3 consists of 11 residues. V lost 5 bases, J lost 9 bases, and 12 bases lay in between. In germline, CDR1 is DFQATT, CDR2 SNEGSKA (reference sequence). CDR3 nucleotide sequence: TGCAGTGCTGGAAGGACAGTAACGCAGTATTTT. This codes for CSAGRTVTQYF.

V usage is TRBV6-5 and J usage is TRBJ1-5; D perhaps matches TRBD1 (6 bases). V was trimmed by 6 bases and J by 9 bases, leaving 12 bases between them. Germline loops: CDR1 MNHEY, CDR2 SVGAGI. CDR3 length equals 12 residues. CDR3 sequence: CASRTQGTPQHF. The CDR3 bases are TGTGCCAGCAGGACACAGGGAACGCCCCAGCATTTT.

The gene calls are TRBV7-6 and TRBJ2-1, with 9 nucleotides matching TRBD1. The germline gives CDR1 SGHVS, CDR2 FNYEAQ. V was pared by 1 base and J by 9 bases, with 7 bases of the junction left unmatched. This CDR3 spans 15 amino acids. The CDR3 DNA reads TGTGCCAGCAGCTTAGATGGGACAGGGTCGAGTGAGCAGTTCTTC. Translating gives CASSLDGTGSSEQFF.